These 28 T cell receptor beta chains were sequenced from one sample in a study of T cells in Graves' hyperthyroidism and ophthalmopathy (dated by TCRdb to the late 2010s). The method behind the library was multiplex PCR. Sequenced using an Illumina HiSeq 2000. Amplification of TCR beta CDR3 regions was carried out from RNA transcripts. The TCR CDR3 was subjected to a first round of RT-PCR using the HTBI primer set and the Qiagen OneStep RT-PCR kit. Starting from the raw public reads, TCRdb applied fastp trimming at Q25, assembled clones with MiXCR and retained in-frame beta chains. For every CDR3 protein sequence, its rows merge into one entry that carries the most common genes and DNA. In this sample the table shows hundreds of thousands of distinct CDR3 sequences, less than 15% of which occur a single time. Of the sample, more than 8.5% is held by the ten largest clones. Source material: blood. The receptor source for this set is a woman in her late teens or twenties with Graves' hyperthyroidism.

Ten or more counts support this clonotype. The chain links TRBV10-3 to TRBJ2-2, with D perhaps matching TRBD1 (6 bases). This CDR3 contains 16 residues. V lost 5 bases to trimming and J lost 5 bases, with 18 bases between them. Germline CDR1 ENHRY, CDR2 SYGVKD. As DNA, the CDR3 is TGTGCCATCAGTCCAGTCGGGCAGGGGAAGACCGGGGAGCTGTTTTTT. It translates to CAISPVGQGKTGELFF.

The V and J genes are TRBV20-1 and TRBJ2-6, with D uncertain. Germline assignment: CDR1 DFQATT and CDR2 SNEGSKA (reference sequence). The CDR3 contains 13 residues. The V end lost 3 bases, the J end lost 2 bases, and 5 bases lay between the germline ends. The CDR3 protein is CSARATGANVLTF. The CDR3 coding sequence is TGCAGTGCTAGGGCCACTGGGGCCAACGTCCTGACTTTC.

This clonotype was picked up many times. The chain has TRBV3-1 and TRBJ2-7; TRBD2 aligns across 8 bases. This CDR3 comprises 17 residues. Germline-derived CDR1 and CDR2 are LGHDT and YNNKEL (reference sequence). V shed 3 bases, J shed 0 bases, and the junction held 10 bases outside the gene matches. CDR3 protein: CASSQDGYGRASYEQYF. Here the CDR3 DNA reads TGTGCCAGCAGCCAGGATGGGTACGGGAGGGCCTCCTACGAGCAGTACTTC.

The chain combines TRBV6-2 or TRBV6-3 with TRBJ1-3; D gene unclear. V lost 0 bases and J lost 0, with 12 bases in between. The CDR3 spans 17 residues. Germline V lookup: CDR1 MNHEY, CDR2 SVGEGT. The DNA of the CDR3 is TGTGCCAGCAGTTACTCGATGGAACAGCACTCTGGAAACACCATATATTTT. Its protein product is CASSYSMEQHSGNTIYF.

This clonotype was seen a single time. This clone may be a read error of a much larger clone one base away. The rearrangement links TRBV30 to TRBJ2-5, with 10 positions matching TRBD2. Germline V gene sequence: CDR1 GTSNPN, CDR2 SVGIG (reference sequence). The CDR3 loop spans 15 amino acids. Trimming removed 0 bases from V and 4 bases from J; junction bases left unmatched: 5. The CDR3 loop is CAWSVGSGGAETQYF. In DNA, the CDR3 is TGTGCCTGGAGTGTAGGGAGCGGGGGGGCAGAGACCCAGTACTTC. The variable domain in full, with the rest retrieved from reference TRBV30 and TRBJ2-5, is SQTIHQWPATLVQPVGSPLSLECTVEGTSNPNLYWYRQAAGRGLQLLFYSVGIGQISSEVPQNLSASRPQDRQFILSSKKLLLSDSGFYLCAWSVGSGGAETQYFGPGTRLLVL.

Ten or more counts support this clonotype. The chain is built from TRBV6-2 or TRBV6-3 and TRBJ2-7; 11 bases agree with TRBD1. The CDR3 consists of 13 residues. Germline loops: CDR1 MNHEY, CDR2 SVGEGT. With 6 bases clipped from V and 4 bases from J, the junction kept 2 bases outside the gene matches. CDR3 region: CASRGTGGYEQYF. The CDR3 DNA reads as TGTGCCAGCAGGGGGACAGGGGGATACGAGCAGTACTTC.

The chain employs TRBV28 and TRBJ1-1, with D possibly TRBD1 on 6 matching bases. The germline gives CDR1 MDHEN, CDR2 SYDVKM. CDR3 length: 17 residues. Between the trimmed V and J ends, which lost 3 bases and 3 bases, there was a span of 20 bases. The CDR3: CASSFRSIRDIYTEAFF. Here the CDR3 DNA reads TGTGCCAGCAGTTTCCGAAGTATCCGGGACATTTACACTGAAGCTTTCTTT.

The rearrangement joins TRBV6-1 to TRBJ2-3; D is perhaps TRBD2 (5 bases). CDR1 and CDR2 (germline): MNHNS, SASEGT. This CDR3 comprises 12 residues. V was shortened by 6 bases and J by 5 bases, with 9 bases between the two germline ends. CDR3 sequence: CASRDEGDTQYF. CDR3 DNA sequence: TGTGCCAGCAGGGATGAGGGAGATACGCAGTATTTT.

This chain connects TRBV2 to TRBJ2-1; D unresolved. Germline CDR1 is SNHLY and CDR2 is FYNNEI. Trimming left V 6 bases short and J 10 bases short, with 10 bases between. The CDR3 contains 11 residues. CDR3 DNA: TGTGCCAGCAGGTTCTATTCAGAGCAGTTCTTC. This sequence encodes CASRFYSEQFF.

In this sample, this clonotype turned up many times. The chain links TRBV19 to TRBJ2-1, with 7 bases fitting TRBD2. This CDR3 has 14 amino acids. Trimming removed 5 bases from V and 4 bases from J; junction bases left unmatched: 5. The germline CDR1 and CDR2 sequences are LNHDA and SQIVND (reference sequence). The DNA for the CDR3 is TGTGCCAGTAGTCGGGGAGGGCCTTACAATGAGCAGTTCTTC. This encodes CASSRGGPYNEQFF.

This clonotype came up many times. The chain has TRBV2 and TRBJ2-7; D unresolved. This CDR3 comprises 14 residues. Per germline, CDR1 SNHLY and CDR2 FYNNEI. Trimming shortened V by 6 bases and J by 3 bases, and 15 bases separated the two germline ends. The CDR3 nucleotides read TGTGCCAGCAGGTGGACCCAAGATTTCTACGAGCAGTACTTC. Translated: CASRWTQDFYEQYF.

This clonotype was found a few times. V gene TRBV18 combines with J gene TRBJ2-7, with unresolved D. Trimming pared 6 bases from V and 2 bases from J, leaving 17 bases between. CDR1 and CDR2 from the germline V gene are KGHSH and LQKENI. This CDR3 has 15 amino acids. The CDR3 coding sequence is TGTGCCAGCTCCCGCGGCGGTGTGGTTCCCTACGAGCAGTACTTC. Translated, it gives CASSRGGVVPYEQYF. Supplemented by reference TRBV18 and TRBJ2-7, the full variable domain reads NAGVMQNPRHLVRRRGQEARLRCSPMKGHSHVYWYRQLPEEGLKFMVYLQKENIIDESGMPKERFSAEFPKEGPSILRIQQVVRGDSAAYFCASSRGGVVPYEQYFGPGTRLTVT.

The sample holds many counts of this clonotype. V is TRBV27 and J is TRBJ2-1; 8 positions agree with TRBD2. This CDR3 has 14 amino acids. The V segment lost 2 bases and the J segment 6 bases; nucleotides outside the gene matches: 3. Germline-derived CDR1 and CDR2 are MNHEY and SMNVEV (reference sequence). This CDR3 is CASSLHGRGNEQFF. As DNA, the CDR3 is TGTGCCAGCAGTTTACACGGGAGGGGCAATGAGCAGTTCTTC.

This clonotype was recorded a few times. The chain is built from TRBV19 and TRBJ1-5; D is ambiguous. The V gene lost 6 bases and the J gene lost 0 bases, with 12 bases spanning the gap. Germline V CDR1 and CDR2: LNHDA, SQIVND (reference sequence). The CDR3 runs to 15 residues. Here the CDR3 DNA reads TGTGCCAGTAGGAAACAACATGATAGCAATCAGCCCCAGCATTTT. It codes for CASRKQHDSNQPQHF. The complete variable domain, with remaining parts taken from reference TRBV19 and TRBJ1-5, reads DGGITQSPKYLFRKEGQNVTLSCEQNLNHDAMYWYRQDPGQGLRLIYYSQIVNDFQKGDIAEGYSVSREKKESFPLTVTSAQKNPTAFYLCASRKQHDSNQPQHFGDGTRLSIL.

The chain uses TRBV19 and TRBJ2-1; 10 bases match TRBD2. Germline CDR1 LNHDA, CDR2 SQIVND (reference sequence). J lost 6 bases, V lost 8 bases, and 19 bases had no gene match. This CDR3 comprises 18 residues. CDR3 DNA: TGTGCCAGTTCCCGATCGACTAGCGGGCTTCAAGCAGGCAATGAGCAGTTCTTC. The encoded protein is CASSRSTSGLQAGNEQFF.

The CDR3 DNA reads as TGTGCCAGCAGTCTTTTTGGAGGGGCCAACGTCCTGACTTTC. This encodes CASSLFGGANVLTF. The chain has TRBV6-1 and TRBJ2-6; D gene unclear. Germline V gives CDR1 MNHNS, CDR2 SASEGT. This CDR3 region has 14 residues. Trimming stripped 5 bases from V and 4 bases from J, with 9 bases between.

This clonotype was seen at least ten times. The J gene is TRBJ1-1, the V gene TRBV20-1; TRBD1 is a possible D gene (5 bases). CDR1 is DFQATT, CDR2 SNEGSKA, per germline (reference sequence). This CDR3 contains 15 residues. V was shortened by 2 bases and J by 1 base, with 14 bases between the two germline ends. CDR3 amino acids: CSARRGGSWNTEAFF. CDR3 coding DNA: TGCAGTGCTAGAAGGGGTGGCAGTTGGAACACTGAAGCTTTCTTT.

This sequence joins TRBV6-5 and TRBJ2-7; 12 bases line up with TRBD2. The germline CDR1 and CDR2 sequences are MNHEY and SVGAGI. CDR3 length: 19 residues. J lost 0 bases, V lost 1 base, and 10 bases had no gene match. The CDR3 loop reads CASSYYPIPTSGSSYEQYF. The CDR3 DNA reads TGTGCCAGCAGTTACTACCCCATTCCGACTAGCGGGAGCTCCTACGAGCAGTACTTC.

The rearrangement joins TRBV18 to TRBJ2-2; the D gene is possibly TRBD1 (7 bases). The CDR3 is made up of 16 amino acids. Germline V gene data show CDR1 as KGHSH and CDR2 as LQKENI. V gave up 1 base and J gave up 2 bases, with 11 bases separating them. In DNA form, the CDR3 reads TGTGCCAGCTCACCACGCGGGACAGTAAACACCGGGGAGCTGTTTTTT. Protein product: CASSPRGTVNTGELFF.

This clonotype came up many times. The gene calls are TRBV24-1 and TRBJ1-2, with 8 nucleotides matching TRBD1. CDR1 KGHDR and CDR2 SFDVKD come from the germline V gene. The trim removed 0 bases at V and 5 bases at J, leaving 13 bases unmatched. This CDR3 is built from 18 residues. CDR3 bases: TGTGCCACCAGTGATTTGGCCTTAGACGTGGGGGACAGGTATGGCTACACCTTC. Amino acids: CATSDLALDVGDRYGYTF.

The table lists this clonotype with many counts. This chain joins TRBV28 and TRBJ1-1; 7 nucleotides line up with TRBD1. V lost 5 bases and J lost 0; bases outside the gene matches: 9. The CDR3 has 16 residues. The germline CDR1 and CDR2 sequences are MDHEN and SYDVKM. The CDR3 DNA follows: TGTGCCAGCAGTCCCACAGCGGACAGGTTGAACACTGAAGCTTTCTTT. Amino acids: CASSPTADRLNTEAFF.

The V call is TRBV27, the J call TRBJ2-3; TRBD2 might be the D (5 bases). The V gene lost 3 bases and the J gene lost 3 bases, with 10 bases spanning the gap. Germline V gene data show CDR1 as MNHEY and CDR2 as SMNVEV (reference sequence). This CDR3 has 14 amino acids. CDR3 nucleotide sequence: TGTGCCAGCAGTTTTCGGACTTTTACAGATACGCAGTATTTT. The encoded protein is CASSFRTFTDTQYF.

This clonotype was observed a few times. The gene calls are TRBV19 and TRBJ1-5, with D maybe TRBD1 (5 bases). V lost 7 bases and J 4 bases, leaving 23 bases between the germline ends. In germline, CDR1 is LNHDA, CDR2 SQIVND (reference sequence). The CDR3 is made up of 17 amino acids. The CDR3 DNA follows: TGTGCCAGTACCAACAACCCCCGGGACCGACGAAATCAGCCCCAGCATTTT. This encodes CASTNNPRDRRNQPQHF.

This clonotype was seen many times. The chain combines TRBV11-1 with TRBJ2-7; D could derive from TRBD1 or TRBD2 (5 bases each). The CDR3 runs to 13 residues. Germline V gene lookup returns CDR1 SGHAT and CDR2 FQDESV (reference sequence). With 3 bases removed from V and 5 bases from J, the gap between germline ends came to 11 bases. CDR3 nucleotides: TGTGCCAGCAGCTTTCCCGAGGGGCACGAGCAGTACTTC. It codes for CASSFPEGHEQYF. The entire variable domain, with the rest obtained from reference TRBV11-1 and TRBJ2-7, is as follows: EAEVAQSPRYKITEKSQAVAFWCDPISGHATLYWYRQILGQGPELLVQFQDESVVDDSQLPKDRFSAERLKGVDSTLKIQPAELGDSAMYLCASSFPEGHEQYFGPGTRLTVT.

This clonotype has a handful of counts. A junction end diverges from the germline sequence, so it may reflect a read error. The chain recombines TRBV10-3 with TRBJ1-2; 8 nucleotides line up with TRBD1. The CDR3 extends over 13 amino acids. Germline-derived CDR1 and CDR2 are ENHRY and SYGVKD. CDR3 nucleotides: TGTGCCATCAGTGTTGGACAGGGCTATGGCTACGCCTTC. This translates into CAISVGQGYGYAF.

A remark on this clonotype: This may be a read error, as it is one base from a much larger clone. The CDR3: CASSQEKLRTGTQYF. The CDR3 coding sequence is TGTGCCAGCAGCCAAGAGAAACTGCGAACAGGTACGCAGTATTTT. The genes are TRBV3-1 and TRBJ2-3; TRBD1 might be the D (5 bases). CDR3 length: 15 residues. CDR1 and CDR2 from the germline V gene are LGHDT and YNNKEL (reference sequence).

This chain links TRBV5-8 with TRBJ2-1; 9 bases map to TRBD2. The CDR3 sequence is 15 residues long. With V trimmed by 1 base and J by 5 bases, 4 bases remained unmatched. From germline, CDR1 is SGHTS and CDR2 YDEGEE. CDR3: CASSLRREGDNEQFF. CDR3 DNA: TGTGCCAGCAGCTTGCGGCGGGAGGGTGACAATGAGCAGTTCTTC.

The V call is TRBV6-2 or TRBV6-3, the J call TRBJ2-6; 9 bases map to TRBD1. The V gene's germline CDR1 is MNHEY and CDR2 SVGEGT. The CDR3 has 18 residues. The trim removed 6 bases at V and 1 base at J, leaving 10 bases unmatched. The CDR3, as DNA: TGTGCCAGCAGGAATACCGGGACAGGGTTGTCTGGGGCCAACGTCCTGACTTTC. This codes for CASRNTGTGLSGANVLTF.